The entry that follows covers one T cell receptor beta chain sequence. These data originate in a study of OX40 agonist ivuxolimab in advanced cancers. Measured with immunoSEQ multiplex PCR; TCRdb has only the in-frame clones, and not every one. The data contain tens of thousands of clones, about 89% of them seen just once; the ten biggest clones take up roughly 4.1%. This receptor was identified in an adult with an advanced solid tumor such as melanoma, head and neck, liver or kidney cancer. The sample was CD4+ or CD8+ T cells sorted from blood, taken in a trial of the OX40 agonist ivuxolimab.

The CDR3 sequence is CASSGISGTSGWNEQFF. CDR3 DNA: TGTGCCAGCAGTGGCATCTCCGGGACTAGCGGGTGGAATGAGCAGTTCTTC. J is TRBJ2-1 and V is TRBV25-1, with 12 nucleotides matching TRBD2. There are 17 residues in the CDR3. CDR1 is MGHDK, CDR2 SYGVNS, per germline. V was pared by 4 bases and J by 7 bases, with 11 bases of the junction left unmatched.